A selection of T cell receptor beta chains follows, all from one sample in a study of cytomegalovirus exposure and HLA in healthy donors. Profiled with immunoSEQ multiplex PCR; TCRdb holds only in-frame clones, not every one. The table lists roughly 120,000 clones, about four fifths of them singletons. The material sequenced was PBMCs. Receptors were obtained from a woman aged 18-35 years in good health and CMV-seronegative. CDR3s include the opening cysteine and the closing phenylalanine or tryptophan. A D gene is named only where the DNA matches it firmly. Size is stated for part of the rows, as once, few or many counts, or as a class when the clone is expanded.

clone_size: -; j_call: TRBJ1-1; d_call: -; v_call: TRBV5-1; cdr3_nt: TGCGCCAGCAGCCAGCGACAGAAGATGCAGAACACTGAAGCTTTCTTT; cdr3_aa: CASSQRQKMQNTEAFF
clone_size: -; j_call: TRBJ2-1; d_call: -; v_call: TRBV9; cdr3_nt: TGTGCCAGCAGCGCCAGGGTTGAGGTGACAAATGAGCAGTTCTTC; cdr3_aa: CASSARVEVTNEQFF
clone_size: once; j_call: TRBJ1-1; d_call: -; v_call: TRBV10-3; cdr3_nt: TGTGCCATCAGTGAGAGACAGGAGGCAGGGAAAGAAGCTTTCTTT; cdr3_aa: CAISERQEAGKEAFF
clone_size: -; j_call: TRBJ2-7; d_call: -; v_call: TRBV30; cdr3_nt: TGTGCCTGGAGTGAGAACAACGAGCAGTACTTC; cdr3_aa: CAWSENNEQYF
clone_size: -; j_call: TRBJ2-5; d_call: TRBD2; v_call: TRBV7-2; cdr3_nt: TGTGCCAGCAGCATCCGGACTAGCGGGCAAGAGACCCAGTACTTC; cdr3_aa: CASSIRTSGQETQYF
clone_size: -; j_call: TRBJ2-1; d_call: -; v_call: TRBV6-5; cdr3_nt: TGTGCCAGCAGTTACCACAGGCCTAGCTCCTACAATGAGCAGTTCTTC; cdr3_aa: CASSYHRPSSYNEQFF
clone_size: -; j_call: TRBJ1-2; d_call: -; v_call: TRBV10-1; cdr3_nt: TGCGCCAGCAGTGGGTCTCCGGGGAGGGGGGCTCAGTCCTATGGCTACACCTTC; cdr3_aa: CASSGSPGRGAQSYGYTF
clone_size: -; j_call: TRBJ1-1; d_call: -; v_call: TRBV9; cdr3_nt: TGTGCCAGCACCTCCCTCGGGGGATTGGACACTGAAGCTTTCTTT; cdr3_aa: CASTSLGGLDTEAFF
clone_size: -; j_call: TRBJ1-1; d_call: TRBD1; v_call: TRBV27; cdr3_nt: TGTGCCAGCAGTACCCTCGGACAGGGGTATACGGAAGCTTTCTTT; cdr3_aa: CASSTLGQGYTEAFF
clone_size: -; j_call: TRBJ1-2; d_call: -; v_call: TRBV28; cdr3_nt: TGTGCCAGCAGACCAGGGAACTATGGCTACACCTTC; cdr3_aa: CASRPGNYGYTF
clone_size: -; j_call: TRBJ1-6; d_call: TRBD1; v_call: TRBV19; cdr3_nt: TGTGCCAGTAGTATTTCCCCCCAGGGGGCTGAGTCACCCCTCCACTTT; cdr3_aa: CASSISPQGAESPLHF
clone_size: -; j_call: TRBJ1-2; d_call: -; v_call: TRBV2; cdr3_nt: TGTGCCAGCAGTGAACAGGGTTGGCTAGGCTACACCTTC; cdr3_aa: CASSEQGWLGYTF
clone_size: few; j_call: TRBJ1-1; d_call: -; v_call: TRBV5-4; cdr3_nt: TGTGCCAGCAGCCCTTTGGGGACGGTCAGGGGTTGGAACACTGAAGCTTTCTTT; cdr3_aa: CASSPLGTVRGWNTEAFF
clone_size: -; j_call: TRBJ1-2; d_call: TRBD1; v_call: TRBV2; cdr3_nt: TGTGCCAGCAGCCGGACAGGACGGGGCTACACCTTC; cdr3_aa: CASSRTGRGYTF
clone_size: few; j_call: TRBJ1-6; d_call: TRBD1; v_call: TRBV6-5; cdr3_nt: TGTGCCAGCAGCCGGGACAGGGGGAAGAATTCACCCCTCCACTTT; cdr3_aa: CASSRDRGKNSPLHF
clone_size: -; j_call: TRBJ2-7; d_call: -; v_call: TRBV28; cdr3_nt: TGTGCCAGCAGTTTCGGGGAGGACCCGTACTTC; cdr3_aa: CASSFGEDPYF
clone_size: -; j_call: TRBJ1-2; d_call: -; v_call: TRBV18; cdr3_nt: TGTGCCAGCTCACCGGTCAGGGGAATCTTTGGCTACACCTTC; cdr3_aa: CASSPVRGIFGYTF
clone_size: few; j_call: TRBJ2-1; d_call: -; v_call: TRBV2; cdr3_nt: TGTGCCAGCGCCCCGGGCCAGGGCAATGAGCAGTTCTTC; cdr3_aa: CASAPGQGNEQFF
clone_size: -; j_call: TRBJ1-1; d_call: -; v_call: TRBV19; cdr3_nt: TGTGCCAGTAGCTACTTGAACACTGAAGCTTTCTTT; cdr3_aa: CASSYLNTEAFF
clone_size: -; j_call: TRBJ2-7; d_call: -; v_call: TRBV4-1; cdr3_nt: TGCGCCAGCAGCAAAGGGGCATGGTACGAGCAGTACTTC; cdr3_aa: CASSKGAWYEQYF
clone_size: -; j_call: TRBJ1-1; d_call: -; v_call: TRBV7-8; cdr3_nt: TGTGCCAGCAGCTTAGCGCGTGGGGGGACCCGTTCGAACACTGAAGCTTTCTTT; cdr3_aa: CASSLARGGTRSNTEAFF